This T cell receptor beta chain was captured in a study of T cells after posttransplantation cyclophosphamide. Study-level points and caveats: Later blood repertoires were often dominated by clones from the donor CD8+ memory compartment. Recipient CMV seropositivity and CMV reactivation strongly tracked TRB clonality. TRB overlap between skin or GI tissue T cells and blood was limited.

As regards this clone: Its antigen remains unknown.

Using immunoSEQ multiplex PCR, the repertoire was profiled, and TCRdb retains in-frame clones only, with some absent. Counted here are roughly 42,000 clones, roughly 87% occurring once; the ten biggest clones make up less than 2.5%. Treatment was busulfan-fludarabine conditioning, a marrow graft, and cyclophosphamide on days +3 and +4. This CDR3 is 16 amino acids long. The trim removed 6 bases at V and 0 bases at J, leaving 7 bases unmatched. Germline V gives CDR1 LNHDA, CDR2 SQIVND (reference sequence). This sequence originates from a male patient between 55 and 70 years old who received an allogeneic stem cell transplant from a related donor and was CMV-positive. Part of the T cells may come from the graft donor. Material: PBMCs, obtained 55 to 70 days after allogeneic stem cell transplant with posttransplant cyclophosphamide. The chain has TRBV19 and TRBJ1-3; 8 nucleotides agree with TRBD1. The CDR3 DNA reads TGTGCCAGTAGGGGATCAGGGGGCATCTCTGGAAACACCATATATTTT. Its translation is CASRGSGGISGNTIYF. The full variable domain, rest sourced from reference TRBV19 and TRBJ1-3, is DGGITQSPKYLFRKEGQNVTLSCEQNLNHDAMYWYRQDPGQGLRLIYYSQIVNDFQKGDIAEGYSVSREKKESFPLTVTSAQKNPTAFYLCASRGSGGISGNTIYFGEGSWLTVV.